The source of this T cell receptor beta chain is a study of blood T cell repertoires in COVID-19. Study in general: PBMCs, B-cell-depleted T cells, or T cells provided the cDNA or gDNA that made up the material.

In the authors' methods: Nucleated cell number was recorded as an estimate derived from reference gene primer amplification. Measured with immunoSEQ multiplex PCR; TCRdb has only the in-frame clones, and not every one. For V, J and clone size, that table is used; D and trimming come from the DNA. The data hold some 510,000 clones, with more than 75% observed a single time. The CDR3 runs to 14 residues. Germline V gene lookup returns CDR1 SGHAT and CDR2 FQNNGV. J was trimmed by 4 bases and V by 5 bases; bases with no gene match: 6. Clinical history reported by participants formed the basis on which cohorts were assigned. The recovered donors of Cohort 3 showed two negative PCRs, clearance, or symptom resolution.

The chain uses TRBV11-2 and TRBJ2-5, with 8 positions matching TRBD1. Sequences were obtained from PBMCs or T cells enriched from blood (not recorded which). This TCR was recovered from a woman aged 40-49 years who had recovered from COVID-19. The CDR3 DNA reads as TGTGCCAGCAGCCCGGGGACAGGAAGAGAGACCCAGTACTTC. The encoded protein is CASSPGTGRETQYF.